The 31 T cell receptor beta chains below were found in one sample sequenced in a study of preoperative IRX-2 immunotherapy in early breast cancer. TCRdb's copy holds only in-frame clones and misses some; the assay was immunoSEQ multiplex PCR. The sample yields 40,000 or so clones, about 95% seen once. Treatment described: preoperative locoregional IRX-2 cytokine immunotherapy. Sequencing was performed on tumor tissue, taken after IRX-2 immunotherapy. These receptors came from a human donor with breast cancer.

The V and J genes are TRBV5-6 and TRBJ1-6; D is uncertain. Trimming stripped 1 base from V and 8 bases from J, with 10 bases between. The V gene's germline CDR1 is SGHDT and CDR2 YYEEEE. The CDR3 totals 14 residues. This chain's CDR3 is CASSLTHDDSPLHF. Written as DNA, the CDR3 is TGTGCCAGCAGCTTGACGCACGACGATTCACCCCTCCACTTT.

The chain joins TRBV9 to TRBJ2-2, with 8 bases fitting TRBD2. The CDR3 runs 16 residues. V was clipped by 0 bases and J by 4 bases; unmatched bases: 5. Germline CDR1 SGDLS, CDR2 YYNGEE. The CDR3 bases are TGTGCCAGCAGCGTAGACACTAGCGGAATCACCGGGGAGCTGTTTTTT. Residues: CASSVDTSGITGELFF.

This chain connects TRBV7-9 to TRBJ2-7; 8 bases are shared with TRBD1. The CDR3 totals 12 residues. V was pared by 5 bases and J by 7 bases, with 4 bases of the junction left unmatched. Germline CDR1 SEHNR, CDR2 FQNEAQ (reference sequence). The CDR3 nucleotides are TGTGCCAGCAGCAGGACAGGGCGGGAGCAGTACTTC. Amino acids: CASSRTGREQYF.

The rearrangement joins TRBV30 to TRBJ1-6; D call uncertain. The CDR3 covers 13 residues. Trimming took 5 bases from V and 8 from J, leaving 13 bases between them. In germline, CDR1 is GTSNPN, CDR2 SVGIG (reference sequence). DNA for the CDR3: TGTGCCTGGCGTCCAAGGGTTGATTCACCCCTCCACTTT. Translation gives CAWRPRVDSPLHF.

V gene TRBV11-2 combines with J gene TRBJ1-3; tentatively, D is TRBD1 (5 bases). V lost 5 bases and J lost 0, with 17 bases in between. Germline CDR1 and CDR2: SGHAT and FQNNGV. This CDR3 is built from 17 residues. The CDR3 DNA is TGTGCCAGCAGCCGCGCTGGGGGGTCCCACTCTGGAAACACCATATATTTT. Protein: CASSRAGGSHSGNTIYF.

The chain combines TRBV11-2 with TRBJ1-2, with 10 positions matching TRBD1. J lost 4 bases, V lost 6 bases, and 5 bases had no gene match. The CDR3 has 14 residues. Germline V gene sequence: CDR1 SGHAT, CDR2 FQNNGV. CDR3 residues: CASSSGTGAYGYTF. In DNA, the CDR3 is TGTGCCAGCAGTTCCGGGACAGGGGCCTATGGCTACACCTTC.

The CDR3 DNA is TGTGCCAGCAGCCCAGCTAAGGGACTAGCGGGAGAGACCCAGTACTTC. Translated: CASSPAKGLAGETQYF. The genes are TRBV4-2 and TRBJ2-5, with 12 positions matching TRBD2. The CDR3 spans 16 residues. The V gene's germline CDR1 is LGHNA and CDR2 YNFKEQ. The ends lost 4 bases at V and 4 bases at J; junction bases unmatched: 7.

J is TRBJ1-3 and V is TRBV5-1; D is possibly TRBD1 (5 bases). Germline V gene sequence: CDR1 SGHRS, CDR2 YFSETQ. Trimming took off 4 bases at V and 2 bases at J, with 10 bases between the two ends. The CDR3 spans 14 residues. CDR3 bases: TGCGCCAGCAGCGCAGGGACTCCTGGAAACACCATATATTTT. This gives the protein CASSAGTPGNTIYF.

The chain carries TRBV7-8 and TRBJ2-7; D possibly corresponds to TRBD2 (6 bases). This CDR3 is 19 amino acids long. CDR1 and CDR2 (germline): SGHVS, FQNEAQ. The germline V and J ends were trimmed by 1 base and 2 bases, with 24 bases remaining between them. Here the CDR3 DNA reads TGTGCCAGCAGCTTAGGGTGGGACTGGGAGCCGTCGAGACCCTACGAGCAGTACTTC. It codes for CASSLGWDWEPSRPYEQYF.

Written as DNA, the CDR3 is TGTGCCAGCAGTTTGGAGGGGGGCCAGCCCCAGCATTTT. This sequence encodes CASSLEGGQPQHF. The chain couples TRBV27 to TRBJ1-5; a weak D match, TRBD1 (6 bases). CDR1 is MNHEY and CDR2 is SMNVEV in the germline V gene (reference sequence). V lost 3 bases, J lost 7 bases, and 10 bases lay in between. The CDR3 runs to 13 residues.

The chain carries TRBV15 and TRBJ1-2; 9 bases are shared with TRBD1. Trimming took 2 bases from V and 7 from J; bases not matched to a gene: 8. CDR3 length equals 15 residues. Germline V CDR1 and CDR2: LNHNV, YYDKDF (reference sequence). The CDR3 DNA is TGTGCCACCAGCAGAAGGGACAGGGCTATGCCTGGCTACACCTTC. Protein sequence: CATSRRDRAMPGYTF.

The rearrangement links TRBV7-3 to TRBJ1-1; weak D call: TRBD1 (6 bases). V lost 2 bases to trimming and J lost 5 bases, with 18 bases between them. The germline V gene encodes CDR1 SGHTA and CDR2 FQGTGA. CDR3 length: 16 amino acids. The CDR3 loop is CASSLAGRGALTEAFF. In DNA form, the CDR3 reads TGTGCCAGCAGCTTAGCGGGGCGGGGGGCGCTTACTGAAGCTTTCTTT.

The V gene is TRBV29-1, the J gene TRBJ1-2; a possible D gene is TRBD1 (5 bases). This CDR3 is built from 13 residues. The V gene lost 4 bases and the J gene lost 5 bases, with 14 bases spanning the gap. Germline CDR1 SQVTM, CDR2 ANQGSEA. The CDR3 bases are TGCAGCGTTGGGCCCCCTCCAGGGTATGGCTACACCTTC. Residues: CSVGPPPGYGYTF.

CDR3 in amino acids: CASSLPGQRNTGELFF. CDR3 nucleotides: TGTGCCAGCAGCTTACCGGGACAGAGAAACACCGGGGAGCTGTTTTTT. This rearrangement joins TRBV5-4 to TRBJ2-2; 7 nucleotides line up with TRBD1. This CDR3 has 16 amino acids. V shed 2 bases, J shed 2 bases, and the junction held 6 bases outside the gene matches. Germline assignment: CDR1 SGHNT and CDR2 YYREEE (reference sequence).

The gene calls are TRBV7-8 and TRBJ2-7; the match to TRBD1 covers 7 bases. CDR3 size: 12 residues. CDR1 SGHVS and CDR2 FQNEAQ come from the germline V gene. The chain's CDR3 is CASSPRTGRVVV. In DNA, the CDR3 is TGTGCCAGCAGCCCCAGGACAGGAAGGGTTGTCGTC.

This chain links TRBV5-1 with TRBJ2-5; 14 bases map to TRBD2. The length of the CDR3 is 17 residues. Losses at the gene ends were 4 bases for V and 2 bases for J; bases not matched to a gene: 7. The V gene's germline CDR1 is SGHRS and CDR2 YFSETQ. In DNA, the CDR3 is TGCGCCAGCAGCCAGGGACTAGCGGGAGTGTTACAAGAGACCCAGTACTTC. It specifies CASSQGLAGVLQETQYF.

This clone was observed a single time. The CDR3 sequence: CASSPPAQGGYTF. The CDR3, as DNA: TGTGCCAGCAGTCCCCCCGCCCAAGGGGGCTACACCTTC. The J gene is TRBJ1-2, the V gene TRBV28; D call uncertain. Trimming left V 5 bases short and J 8 bases short, with 15 bases between. CDR1 is MDHEN, CDR2 SYDVKM, per germline. The CDR3 covers 13 residues.

This sequence joins TRBV2 and TRBJ2-2; 7 nucleotides agree with TRBD1. CDR1 and CDR2 (germline): SNHLY, FYNNEI. V lost 3 bases and J lost 3; bases outside the gene matches: 4. The CDR3 extends over 15 amino acids. CDR3 in amino acids: CASSDEGAYTGELFF. CDR3 DNA: TGTGCCAGCAGTGATGAGGGGGCCTACACCGGGGAGCTGTTTTTT. The full variable domain, completed using reference TRBV2 and TRBJ2-2, is EPEVTQTPSHQVTQMGQEVILRCVPISNHLYFYWYRQILGQKVEFLVSFYNNEISEKSEIFDDQFSVERPDGSNFTLKIRSTKLEDSAMYFCASSDEGAYTGELFFGEGSRLTVL.

The chain is built from TRBV11-2 and TRBJ2-5; 7 bases fit TRBD1. The CDR3 is 13 amino acids. Germline loops: CDR1 SGHAT, CDR2 FQNNGV. The V gene end was trimmed by 6 bases and the J gene end by 1 base; junction bases not matched to a gene: 2. The CDR3: CASSRGPQETQYF. CDR3 bases: TGTGCCAGCAGTAGGGGGCCCCAAGAGACCCAGTACTTC.

This chain links TRBV4-3 with TRBJ2-1; TRBD1 aligns across 7 bases. CDR1 is LGHNA, CDR2 YSLEER, per germline. V shed 1 base, J shed 2 bases, and the junction held 5 bases outside the gene matches. This CDR3 comprises 16 residues. CDR3 protein: CASSQADRLTYNEQFF. CDR3 nucleotides: TGCGCCAGCAGCCAAGCGGACAGGCTCACCTACAATGAGCAGTTCTTC.

The chain links TRBV7-3 to TRBJ2-1; perhaps TRBD1 as D (6 bases). The V and J ends lost 3 bases and 3 bases respectively, with 12 bases between them. Germline loops: CDR1 SGHTA, CDR2 FQGTGA. CDR3 size: 15 residues. Written as DNA, the CDR3 is TGTGCCAGCAGCTTTGGTCCAGGGGACTACAATGAGCAGTTCTTC. Translating it yields CASSFGPGDYNEQFF. Filled out from reference TRBV7-3 and TRBJ2-1, the complete variable domain reads GAGVSQTPSNKVTEKGKYVELRCDPISGHTALYWYRQSLGQGPEFLIYFQGTGAADDSGLPNDRFFAVRPEGSVSTLKIQRTERGDSAVYLCASSFGPGDYNEQFFGPGTRLTVL.

The V gene is TRBV28, the J gene TRBJ2-6; D possibly matches TRBD1 or TRBD2 (5 bases each). The germline V gene has CDR1 MDHEN and CDR2 SYDVKM. The CDR3 is 14 residues long. V lost 1 base and J lost 12, with 13 bases in between. The CDR3 spells CASSLSGRGSVLTF. The CDR3 DNA reads TGTGCCAGCAGTTTATCGGGGCGCGGGTCCGTCCTGACTTTC.

The chain recombines TRBV6-1 with TRBJ2-1; D is ambiguous. The length of the CDR3 is 14 residues. Trimming stripped 4 bases from V and 0 bases from J, with 7 bases between. CDR1 MNHNS and CDR2 SASEGT come from the germline V gene. CDR3 sequence (DNA): TGTGCCAGCAGTGCAATGAGCTCCTACAATGAGCAGTTCTTC. Its translation: CASSAMSSYNEQFF.

The genes are TRBV4-1 and TRBJ2-7; 7 positions agree with TRBD1. The CDR3 consists of 14 residues. Germline trimming cut 4 bases from V and 0 bases from J; bases unmatched to any gene: 3. The germline CDR1 and CDR2 sequences are MGHRA and YSYEKL. CDR3: CASSPRDSSYEQYF. The CDR3 nucleotides read TGCGCCAGCAGCCCCCGGGACAGCTCCTACGAGCAGTACTTC.

The CDR3, as DNA: TGTGCCAGCAGCTTGGCCCTAACAGGGAGGTTCGACGAGCAGTACTTC. It encodes CASSLALTGRFDEQYF. This chain links TRBV5-8 with TRBJ2-7; the D gene could be TRBD1 or TRBD2 (6 bases each). The CDR3 totals 16 residues. The germline V and J ends were trimmed by 0 bases and 5 bases, with 18 bases remaining between them. Looked up from germline, CDR1 is SGHTS and CDR2 is YDEGEE.

In its sample, this clone was seen a few times. The chain has TRBV4-1 and TRBJ1-5; D gene ambiguous. The germline CDR1 and CDR2 sequences are MGHRA and YSYEKL. Trimming took off 0 bases at V and 0 bases at J, with 9 bases between the two ends. The CDR3 extends over 16 amino acids. CDR3 loop: CASSQEAQNSNQPQHF. The CDR3 nucleotides read TGCGCCAGCAGCCAAGAAGCCCAGAATAGCAATCAGCCCCAGCATTTT.

The rearrangement uses TRBV5-6 and TRBJ2-7; D unresolved. V lost 0 bases to trimming and J lost 9 bases, with 13 bases between them. This CDR3 contains 13 residues. Germline V gene lookup returns CDR1 SGHDT and CDR2 YYEEEE. CDR3 loop: CASSLDTTGVQYF. Written as DNA, the CDR3 is TGTGCCAGCAGCTTGGACACCACTGGGGTGCAGTACTTC.

The V gene is TRBV5-4, the J gene TRBJ2-7; D perhaps matches TRBD2 (6 bases). CDR3 length equals 16 residues. Germline V lookup: CDR1 SGHNT, CDR2 YYREEE (reference sequence). V gave up 4 bases and J gave up 0 bases, with 17 bases separating them. CDR3 region: CASSRKPWDSSYEQYF. CDR3 in DNA: TGTGCCAGCAGCCGAAAACCTTGGGACTCCTCCTACGAGCAGTACTTC.

CDR3 amino acids: CASSLDGGSIYEQYF. In DNA form, the CDR3 reads TGCGCCAGCAGCTTGGACGGGGGATCGATCTACGAGCAGTACTTC. The rearrangement joins TRBV5-1 to TRBJ2-7; the D gene is possibly TRBD2 (6 bases). The V end was cut by 0 bases, the J end by 3 bases, with 13 bases between. Germline V lookup: CDR1 SGHRS, CDR2 YFSETQ. The CDR3 consists of 15 residues.

DNA for the CDR3: TGCGCCAGCATGGTACGAACGAACACCGGGGAGCTGTTTTTT. This gives the protein CASMVRTNTGELFF. V and J are TRBV5-1 and TRBJ2-2; unclear D gene. The germline V gene has CDR1 SGHRS and CDR2 YFSETQ. V was shortened by 6 bases and J by 0 bases, with 9 bases between the two germline ends. The CDR3 covers 14 residues.

This clone came up once. This sequence joins TRBV28 and TRBJ1-2; D call uncertain. CDR3 length: 14 amino acids. Trimming pared 6 bases from V and 4 bases from J, leaving 15 bases between. The germline CDR1 and CDR2 sequences are MDHEN and SYDVKM. CDR3 sequence: CASSPSSVFYGYTF. CDR3 DNA sequence: TGTGCCAGCAGCCCCAGCTCGGTTTTCTATGGCTACACCTTC.